What follows are 7 T cell receptor beta chains derived from one specimen sequenced in a study of cytomegalovirus exposure and HLA in healthy donors. Generated by immunoSEQ multiplex PCR, the TCRdb table keeps only in-frame clones and is missing some. Among under 300,000 clones, around 86% were seen once, and the ten largest hold over 0.95%. Sequences were obtained from PBMCs. These receptors were obtained from a woman aged 18-30 years in good health and CMV-seronegative.

The DNA for the CDR3 is TGTGCCAGCAGTTTATCGAGGGGACTGGGACCAGAGACCCAGTACTTC. Translated: CASSLSRGLGPETQYF. The chain couples TRBV27 to TRBJ2-5, with D possibly matching TRBD2 (6 bases). V dropped 0 bases and J dropped 4 bases, with 15 bases sitting between them. CDR3 size: 16 residues. From germline, CDR1 is MNHEY and CDR2 SMNVEV (reference sequence).

Here the CDR3 DNA reads TGTGCCACCAGCAGAGATATTCGCTATGGCTACACCTTC. It translates to CATSRDIRYGYTF. The rearrangement joins TRBV15 to TRBJ1-2; D ambiguous. CDR1 LNHNV and CDR2 YYDKDF come from the germline V gene (reference sequence). With 0 bases removed from V and 4 bases from J, the gap between germline ends came to 6 bases. The CDR3 runs 13 residues.

The chain recombines TRBV5-8 with TRBJ2-3, with 9 nucleotides matching TRBD2. V lost 4 bases, J lost 4 bases, and 7 bases stayed unmatched. In germline, CDR1 is SGHTS, CDR2 YDEGEE. This CDR3 contains 15 residues. CDR3 DNA sequence: TGTGCCAGCAGCCAGGGCGGGAGGGCCCCAGATACGCAGTATTTT. It translates to CASSQGGRAPDTQYF.

CDR3 in amino acids: CASSPREGGTDTQYF. Written as DNA, the CDR3 is TGTGCCAGCTCACCAAGGGAGGGCGGCACAGATACGCAGTATTTT. The V call is TRBV18, the J call TRBJ2-3; 7 bases fit TRBD2. CDR3 length equals 15 residues. Germline CDR1 is KGHSH and CDR2 is LQKENI. Unmatched junction bases numbered 3, after V lost 2 bases and J lost 1 base.

V usage is TRBV4-3 and J usage is TRBJ1-2, with D uncertain. Germline loops: CDR1 LGHNA, CDR2 YSLEER. CDR3 length: 15 amino acids. Trimming left V 0 bases short and J 2 bases short, with 10 bases between. CDR3 loop: CASSQDLGENYGYTF. The CDR3, as DNA: TGCGCCAGCAGCCAAGATCTTGGGGAGAACTATGGCTACACCTTC.

This clone was picked up one time. The chain combines TRBV4-3 with TRBJ1-6, with D tentatively TRBD1 (6 bases). Trimming stripped 4 bases from V and 1 base from J, with 17 bases between. The CDR3 loop spans 18 amino acids. Per germline, CDR1 LGHNA and CDR2 YSLEER. CDR3 bases: TGCGCCAGCAGCCCGAGGATCACAGGGAAATCCTATAATTCACCCCTCCACTTT. It translates to CASSPRITGKSYNSPLHF.

V and J are TRBV11-2 and TRBJ1-1; the D gene is possibly TRBD1 (6 bases). This CDR3 has 14 amino acids. V was trimmed by 3 bases and J by 2 bases, leaving 10 bases between them. The germline V gene encodes CDR1 SGHAT and CDR2 FQNNGV. The chain's CDR3 is CASSFRGANTEAFF. Written as DNA, the CDR3 is TGTGCCAGCAGCTTCAGGGGTGCAAACACTGAAGCTTTCTTT.